This TCR beta chain was captured in a study of blood T cell repertoires in COVID-19. Across the whole study: COVID-19 samples, acute and convalescent, were from the United States, Italy and Spain.

Sequencing used immunoSEQ multiplex PCR; TCRdb keeps in-frame clones, though not all of them. The sample has 650,000 to 800,000 clones; over 80% are singletons. This CDR3 is 15 amino acids long. V lost 4 bases to trimming and J lost 5 bases, with 15 bases between them. Germline V gene sequence: CDR1 SGHDT, CDR2 YYEEEE. The rearrangement uses TRBV5-6 and TRBJ1-4; D is unclear. This clonotype originated in a woman under 30 with acute or convalescent COVID-19. The sample consisted of peripheral blood. In nucleotides, the CDR3 is TGTGCCAGCAGCACCCCGGGAATTCAAAATGAAAAACTGTTTTTT. Its protein is CASSTPGIQNEKLFF.